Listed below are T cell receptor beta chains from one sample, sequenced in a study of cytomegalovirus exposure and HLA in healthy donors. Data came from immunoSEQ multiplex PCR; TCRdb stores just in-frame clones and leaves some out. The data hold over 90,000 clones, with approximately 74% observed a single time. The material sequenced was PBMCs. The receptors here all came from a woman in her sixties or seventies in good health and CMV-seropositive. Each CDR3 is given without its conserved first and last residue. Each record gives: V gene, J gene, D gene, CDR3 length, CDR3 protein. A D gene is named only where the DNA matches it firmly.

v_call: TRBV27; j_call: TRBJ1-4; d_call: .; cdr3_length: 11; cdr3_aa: ASSLRQGEKLF
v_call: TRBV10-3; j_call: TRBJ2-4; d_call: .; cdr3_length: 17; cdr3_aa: AISEFEAGDLLAKNIQY
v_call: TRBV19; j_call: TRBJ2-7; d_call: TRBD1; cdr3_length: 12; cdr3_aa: ASSMGQGTNEQY
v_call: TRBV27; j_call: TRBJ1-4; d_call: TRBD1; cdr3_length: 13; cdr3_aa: ASSLSRTGPKGLF
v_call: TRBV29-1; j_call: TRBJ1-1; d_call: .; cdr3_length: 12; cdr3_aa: SVGAQETYTEAF
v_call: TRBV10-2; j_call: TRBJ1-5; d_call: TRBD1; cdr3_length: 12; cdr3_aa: ASSDRTGYQPQH
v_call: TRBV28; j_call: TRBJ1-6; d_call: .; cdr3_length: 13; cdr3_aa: ASSLRQSNNSPLH
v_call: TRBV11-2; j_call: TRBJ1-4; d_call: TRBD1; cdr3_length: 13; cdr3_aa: ASSPDRVTNEKLF
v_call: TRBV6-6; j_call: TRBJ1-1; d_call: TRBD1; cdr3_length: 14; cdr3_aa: ASTTRQGARGTEAF
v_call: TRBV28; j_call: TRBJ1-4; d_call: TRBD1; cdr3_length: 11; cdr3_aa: ASRGQPNEKLF
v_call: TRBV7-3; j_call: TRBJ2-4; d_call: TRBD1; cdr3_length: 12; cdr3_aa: ASSPGQGKNIQY
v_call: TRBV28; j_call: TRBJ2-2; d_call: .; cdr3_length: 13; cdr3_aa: ASFGGLGNTGELF
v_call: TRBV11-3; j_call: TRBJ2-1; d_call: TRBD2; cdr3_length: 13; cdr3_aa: ASSLTGGTYNEQF
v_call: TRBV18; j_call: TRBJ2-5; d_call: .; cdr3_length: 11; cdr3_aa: ASSPAVLETQY
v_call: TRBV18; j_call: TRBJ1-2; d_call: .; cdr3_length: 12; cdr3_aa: ASSAKTGLGGYT
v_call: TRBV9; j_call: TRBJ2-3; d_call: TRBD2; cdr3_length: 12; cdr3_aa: ASSREAGTDTQY
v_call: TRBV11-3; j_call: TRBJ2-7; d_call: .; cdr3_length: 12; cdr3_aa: ASSLRAGPYEQY
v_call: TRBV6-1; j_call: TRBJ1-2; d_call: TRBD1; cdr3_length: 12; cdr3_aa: ASTEGQGIYGYT
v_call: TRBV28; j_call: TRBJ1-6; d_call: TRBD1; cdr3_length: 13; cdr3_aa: ASSAGQGNNSPLH
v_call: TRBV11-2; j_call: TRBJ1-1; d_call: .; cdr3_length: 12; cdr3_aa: ASSLGGPNTEAF
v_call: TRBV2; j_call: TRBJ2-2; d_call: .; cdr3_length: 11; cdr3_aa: ASSWANTGELF
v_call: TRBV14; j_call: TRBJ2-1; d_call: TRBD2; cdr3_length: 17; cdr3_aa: ASSQDRGSSGRAYNEQF
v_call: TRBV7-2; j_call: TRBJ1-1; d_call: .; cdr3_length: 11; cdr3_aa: ASSLDRTFEAF
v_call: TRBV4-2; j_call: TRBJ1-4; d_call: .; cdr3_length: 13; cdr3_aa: ASSPKQGKDEKLF
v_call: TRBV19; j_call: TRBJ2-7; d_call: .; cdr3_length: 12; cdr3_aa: ASSPPRGPYEQY
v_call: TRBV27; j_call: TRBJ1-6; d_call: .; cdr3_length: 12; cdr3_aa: ASSFRANNSPLH
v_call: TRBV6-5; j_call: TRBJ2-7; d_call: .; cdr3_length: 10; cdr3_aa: ASSLSGYEQY
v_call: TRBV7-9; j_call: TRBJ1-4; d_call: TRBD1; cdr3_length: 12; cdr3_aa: ASSAGTGDEKLF
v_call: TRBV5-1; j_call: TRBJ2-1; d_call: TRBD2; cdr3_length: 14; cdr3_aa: ASSPLGVAGDNEQF
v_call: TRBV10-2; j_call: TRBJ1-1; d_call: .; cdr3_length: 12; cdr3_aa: ASSELAGKGEAF
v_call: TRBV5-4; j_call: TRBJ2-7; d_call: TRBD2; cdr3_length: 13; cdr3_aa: ASSLGTSGSSEQY
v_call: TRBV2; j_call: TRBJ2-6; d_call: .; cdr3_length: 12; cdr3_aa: ASSEDTGANVLT
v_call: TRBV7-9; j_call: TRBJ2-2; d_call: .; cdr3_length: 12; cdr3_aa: ASSSGRNTGELF
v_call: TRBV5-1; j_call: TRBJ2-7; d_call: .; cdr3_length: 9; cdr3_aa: ASKSYYEQY
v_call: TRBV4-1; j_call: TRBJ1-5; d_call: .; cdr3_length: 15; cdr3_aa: ASSQDSLDFSNQPQH
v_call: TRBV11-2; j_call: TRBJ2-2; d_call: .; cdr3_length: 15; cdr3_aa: ASSLTRGLSNTGELF
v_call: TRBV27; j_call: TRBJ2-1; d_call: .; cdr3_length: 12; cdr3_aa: ASNSLLGLNEQF
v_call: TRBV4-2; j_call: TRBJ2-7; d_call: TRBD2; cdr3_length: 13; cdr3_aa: ASSPSSGLSYEQY
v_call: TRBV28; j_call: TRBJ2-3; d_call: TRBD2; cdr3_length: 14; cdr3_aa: ASSLGTSGARDTQY
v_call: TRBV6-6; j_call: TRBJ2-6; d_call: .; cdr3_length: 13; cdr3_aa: ASSYSQPGANVLT
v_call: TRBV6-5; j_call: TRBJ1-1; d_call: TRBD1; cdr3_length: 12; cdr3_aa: ASETGDLGTEAF
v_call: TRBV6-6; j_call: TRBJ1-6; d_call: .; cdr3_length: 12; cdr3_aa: ASSYSSQGSALH
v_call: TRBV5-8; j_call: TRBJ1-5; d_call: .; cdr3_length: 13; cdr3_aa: ASSFGGLAGAPQH
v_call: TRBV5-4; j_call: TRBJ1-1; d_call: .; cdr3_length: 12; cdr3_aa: ASRSEELNTEAF
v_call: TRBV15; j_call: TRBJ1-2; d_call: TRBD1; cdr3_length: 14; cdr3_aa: ATSRDQVGQGEGYT
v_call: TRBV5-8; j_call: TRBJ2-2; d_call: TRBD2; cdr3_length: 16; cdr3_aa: ASSFLHRSGANTGELF
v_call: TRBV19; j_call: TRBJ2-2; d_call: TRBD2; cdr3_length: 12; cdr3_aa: ASGTSGSTGELF
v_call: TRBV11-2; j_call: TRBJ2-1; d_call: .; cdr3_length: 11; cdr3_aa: ASSLVGQNEQF
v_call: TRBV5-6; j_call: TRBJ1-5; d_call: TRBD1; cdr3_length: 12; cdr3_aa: ASSVQGAGRPQH
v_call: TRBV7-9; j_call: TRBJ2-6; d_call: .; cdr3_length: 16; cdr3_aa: SSSLSVGGSSGANVLT